The next 5 T cell receptor beta chains were all read from a single sample in a study of T cell responses to AZD1222 COVID-19 vaccine. Sequenced by immunoSEQ multiplex PCR; TCRdb stores in-frame clones only, minus some. The sample yields around 120,000 clones, around 93% seen once. The material was peripheral blood, obtained 28 days after the second AZD1222 dose. These receptors originate from an adult who received the AZD1222 COVID-19 vaccine.

The genes are TRBV7-6 and TRBJ1-4; no definite D call. Per the germline V gene, CDR1 is SGHVS and CDR2 is FNYEAQ. The CDR3 runs 13 residues. V dropped 5 bases and J dropped 5 bases, with 9 bases sitting between them. The DNA for the CDR3 is TGTGCCAGCAGCACCGATTTAAATGAAAAACTGTTTTTT. Translation: CASSTDLNEKLFF.

The sample holds one count of this clone. The same CDR3 can be traced to other DNA sequences in this sample. The chain combines TRBV28 with TRBJ1-1; D unclear. The CDR3 consists of 11 residues. The germline CDR1 and CDR2 sequences are MDHEN and SYDVKM. V was clipped by 8 bases and J by 1 base, with 5 bases between them. CDR3 sequence reads: CASGRNTEAFF. CDR3 in DNA: TGTGCCAGCGGAAGGAACACTGAAGCTTTCTTT.

This chain connects TRBV18 to TRBJ1-6; perhaps TRBD1 as D (5 bases). The germline V and J ends were trimmed by 2 bases and 4 bases, with 9 bases remaining between them. Looked up from germline, CDR1 is KGHSH and CDR2 is LQKENI. This CDR3 has 15 residues. The CDR3 loop reads CASSPTQGYNSPLHF. The CDR3 DNA follows: TGTGCCAGCTCACCAACGCAGGGATATAATTCACCCCTCCACTTT. The full variable domain, in which reference TRBV18 and TRBJ1-6 provide the parts outside the CDR3, is NAGVMQNPRHLVRRRGQEARLRCSPMKGHSHVYWYRQLPEEGLKFMVYLQKENIIDESGMPKERFSAEFPKEGPSILRIQQVVRGDSAAYFCASSPTQGYNSPLHFGNGTRLTVT.

The chain couples TRBV18 to TRBJ1-5; tentative D call: TRBD1 (5 bases). V was cut by 4 bases and J by 2 bases, with 12 bases left in between. Germline CDR1 and CDR2: KGHSH and LQKENI. The CDR3 covers 15 residues. This chain's CDR3 is CASSLGARGNQPQHF. The CDR3, as DNA: TGTGCCAGCTCACTAGGGGCGCGGGGCAATCAGCCCCAGCATTTT.

Written as DNA, the CDR3 is TGTGCCAGCCCAGGACCGGGACTAGCCTACGAGCAGTACTTC. It encodes CASPGPGLAYEQYF. The gene calls are TRBV28 and TRBJ2-7, with 8 positions matching TRBD2. Trimming removed 8 bases from V and 2 bases from J; junction bases left unmatched: 8. The germline CDR1 and CDR2 sequences are MDHEN and SYDVKM. The CDR3 runs to 14 residues.